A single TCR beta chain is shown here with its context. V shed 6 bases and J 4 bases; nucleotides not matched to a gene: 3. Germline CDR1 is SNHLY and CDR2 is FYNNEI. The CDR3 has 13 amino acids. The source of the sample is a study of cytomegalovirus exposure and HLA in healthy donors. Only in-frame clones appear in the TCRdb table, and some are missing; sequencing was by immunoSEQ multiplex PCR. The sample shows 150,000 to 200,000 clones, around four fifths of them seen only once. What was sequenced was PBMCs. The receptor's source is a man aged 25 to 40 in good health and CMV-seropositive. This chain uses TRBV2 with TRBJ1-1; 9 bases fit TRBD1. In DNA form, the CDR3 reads TGTGCCAGCAGCGGGACAGGGCGCACTGAAGCTTTCTTT. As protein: CASSGTGRTEAFF.